Listed below are T cell receptor beta chains from one sample, sequenced in a study of post-analysis software for immune sequencing data. One entry per CDR3 protein results from TCRdb running MiXCR on the PCR reads. The data show hundreds of thousands of distinct CDR3 sequences, roughly 27% seen once. The sequenced sample was blood. These receptors all stem from a girl aged 5-17 years with multiple sclerosis. The CDR3 runs from the conserved cysteine through the conserved F or W. Each record gives: V gene, clone size, J gene, CDR3 length, D gene, CDR3 DNA, CDR3 protein. The D gene is left open where the match is weak. Clone size is stated in some rows and not others, as once, few, many or a class when expanded.

V gene: TRBV24-1; clone size: NA; J gene: TRBJ2-2; CDR3 length: 16; D gene: TRBD1; CDR3 DNA: TGTGCCACCAGTGATCCGGGACAGGGGTACACCGGGGAGCTGTTTTTT; CDR3 protein: CATSDPGQGYTGELFF
V gene: TRBV29-1; clone size: NA; J gene: TRBJ2-6; CDR3 length: 15; D gene: NA; CDR3 DNA: TGCAGCGTTGAGGGAGCGGGCTCTGGGGCCAACGTCCTGACTTTC; CDR3 protein: CSVEGAGSGANVLTF
V gene: TRBV24-1; clone size: NA; J gene: TRBJ2-3; CDR3 length: 14; D gene: NA; CDR3 DNA: TGTGCCACCGCCTCGGGTCCTCCTCCAGATACGCAGTATTTT; CDR3 protein: CATASGPPPDTQYF
V gene: TRBV7-9; clone size: few; J gene: TRBJ2-7; CDR3 length: 15; D gene: TRBD2; CDR3 DNA: TGTGCCAGCAGCTCTCTAGCGGGCAGCGGGATTGAGCAGTACTTC; CDR3 protein: CASSSLAGSGIEQYF
V gene: TRBV6-5; clone size: few; J gene: TRBJ2-3; CDR3 length: 15; D gene: TRBD2; CDR3 DNA: TGTGCCAGCAGTTACGGGACTAGGGGGACAGATACGCAGTATTTT; CDR3 protein: CASSYGTRGTDTQYF
V gene: TRBV7-2; clone size: NA; J gene: TRBJ2-5; CDR3 length: 14; D gene: NA; CDR3 DNA: TGTGCCAGCAGACGCCAAGTGGGGGCAGAGACCCAGTACTTC; CDR3 protein: CASRRQVGAETQYF
V gene: TRBV20-1; clone size: many; J gene: TRBJ1-2; CDR3 length: 12; D gene: TRBD1; CDR3 DNA: TGCAGTGCTAGCGACAGGGACTATGGCTACACCTTC; CDR3 protein: CSASDRDYGYTF
V gene: TRBV10-3; clone size: NA; J gene: TRBJ1-1; CDR3 length: 13; D gene: NA; CDR3 DNA: TGTGCCATCAGGGGTCAGCTGAACACTGAAGCTTTCTTT; CDR3 protein: CAIRGQLNTEAFF
V gene: TRBV3-1; clone size: NA; J gene: TRBJ2-5; CDR3 length: 12; D gene: TRBD1; CDR3 DNA: TGTGCCAGCAGCCGTCTGAGGGGGCGTCGGTACTTC; CDR3 protein: CASSRLRGRRYF
V gene: TRBV10-3; clone size: NA; J gene: TRBJ2-5; CDR3 length: 14; D gene: NA; CDR3 DNA: TGTGCCATCAGTGAGGGCGGCCTCCAAGAGACCCAGTACTTC; CDR3 protein: CAISEGGLQETQYF
V gene: TRBV4-1; clone size: few; J gene: TRBJ1-1; CDR3 length: 13; D gene: NA; CDR3 DNA: TGCGCCAGCAAGTTACAGGGGAACACTGAAGCTTTCTTT; CDR3 protein: CASKLQGNTEAFF
V gene: TRBV7-2; clone size: NA; J gene: TRBJ2-3; CDR3 length: 16; D gene: NA; CDR3 DNA: TGTGCCAGCAGCCTCGCGGGACACTCTACCACAGATACGCAGTATTTT; CDR3 protein: CASSLAGHSTTDTQYF
V gene: TRBV6-2/TRBV6-3; clone size: NA; J gene: TRBJ2-4; CDR3 length: 17; D gene: TRBD1; CDR3 DNA: TGTGCCAGCAGTGGTAGGACAGGCCTTCGGGTCAAAAACATTCAGTACTTC; CDR3 protein: CASSGRTGLRVKNIQYF
V gene: TRBV7-9; clone size: once; J gene: TRBJ2-1; CDR3 length: 16; D gene: NA; CDR3 DNA: TGTGCCGGCAGCTTCTCGTGGCGAACTGAGTACAATGAGCAGTTCTTC; CDR3 protein: CAGSFSWRTEYNEQFF
V gene: TRBV11-2; clone size: NA; J gene: TRBJ1-1; CDR3 length: 15; D gene: NA; CDR3 DNA: TGTGCCAGCAGCTTTACACTGACACCGAACACTGAAGCTTTCTTT; CDR3 protein: CASSFTLTPNTEAFF
V gene: TRBV3-1; clone size: NA; J gene: TRBJ2-3; CDR3 length: 15; D gene: NA; CDR3 DNA: TGTGCCAGCAGGGCCGGAGCAAGGGGTTCAGATACGCAGTATTTT; CDR3 protein: CASRAGARGSDTQYF
V gene: TRBV4-1; clone size: NA; J gene: TRBJ1-1; CDR3 length: 16; D gene: NA; CDR3 DNA: TGCGCCAGCAGCCAAGATGAGGTCGTGACCGGCACTGAAGCTTTCTTT; CDR3 protein: CASSQDEVVTGTEAFF
V gene: TRBV11-2; clone size: few; J gene: TRBJ2-3; CDR3 length: 15; D gene: NA; CDR3 DNA: TGTGCCAGCAGCCAGTCCAAACCTAGCACAGATACGCAGTATTTT; CDR3 protein: CASSQSKPSTDTQYF
V gene: TRBV5-1; clone size: many; J gene: TRBJ2-1; CDR3 length: 16; D gene: NA; CDR3 DNA: TGCGCCAGCAGCTTACCAGGGACTGCGGGTTACAATGAGCAGTTCTTC; CDR3 protein: CASSLPGTAGYNEQFF
V gene: TRBV10-3; clone size: few; J gene: TRBJ1-4; CDR3 length: 15; D gene: NA; CDR3 DNA: TGTGCCATCAGTGAGGCCGGGAGTCGGGGTGAAAAACTGTTTTTT; CDR3 protein: CAISEAGSRGEKLFF
V gene: TRBV11-2; clone size: many; J gene: TRBJ2-1; CDR3 length: 14; D gene: NA; CDR3 DNA: TGTGCCAGCAGCTCAGGGGGGGCCTACAATGAGCAGTTCTTC; CDR3 protein: CASSSGGAYNEQFF
V gene: TRBV11-2; clone size: NA; J gene: TRBJ2-5; CDR3 length: 14; D gene: NA; CDR3 DNA: TGTGCCAGCAGCGCCGACAGAGTCGCTGAGACCCAGTACTTC; CDR3 protein: CASSADRVAETQYF
V gene: TRBV20-1; clone size: NA; J gene: TRBJ2-7; CDR3 length: 13; D gene: NA; CDR3 DNA: TGCAGTGCCAGTCTAGTGCGGACCTACGAGCAGTACTTC; CDR3 protein: CSASLVRTYEQYF
V gene: TRBV6-5; clone size: NA; J gene: TRBJ1-1; CDR3 length: 13; D gene: NA; CDR3 DNA: TGTGCCACCCAAAATACCCTTGGCACTGAAGCTTTCTTT; CDR3 protein: CATQNTLGTEAFF
V gene: TRBV7-8; clone size: NA; J gene: TRBJ2-5; CDR3 length: 14; D gene: TRBD2; CDR3 DNA: TGTGCCAGCAGCGCCTCAAGGGAGGGTTGGAAGCAGTACTTC; CDR3 protein: CASSASREGWKQYF
V gene: TRBV12-3/TRBV12-4; clone size: few; J gene: TRBJ2-7; CDR3 length: 13; D gene: NA; CDR3 DNA: TGTGCCAGCAGTCTAGACTTAGCCTACGAGCAGTACTTC; CDR3 protein: CASSLDLAYEQYF
V gene: TRBV12-3/TRBV12-4; clone size: NA; J gene: TRBJ2-3; CDR3 length: 17; D gene: TRBD2; CDR3 DNA: TGTGCCAGCAGTCGCCTCGGGACTAGCGGGAGTACAGATACGCAGTATTTT; CDR3 protein: CASSRLGTSGSTDTQYF
V gene: TRBV6-1; clone size: NA; J gene: TRBJ2-3; CDR3 length: 15; D gene: TRBD2; CDR3 DNA: TGTGCCAGCAGTCAACCGGGACTAGCGCTATATACGCAGTATTTT; CDR3 protein: CASSQPGLALYTQYF
V gene: TRBV7-2; clone size: once; J gene: TRBJ2-5; CDR3 length: 15; D gene: TRBD2; CDR3 DNA: TGTGCCGGCAGCCGAGTGACTAGCGGCCAAGAGACCCAGTACTTC; CDR3 protein: CAGSRVTSGQETQYF
V gene: TRBV20-1; clone size: NA; J gene: TRBJ2-3; CDR3 length: 13; D gene: TRBD1; CDR3 DNA: TGCAGTGCCGCCGGGACAGGCACAGATACGCAGTATTTT; CDR3 protein: CSAAGTGTDTQYF
V gene: TRBV5-1; clone size: NA; J gene: TRBJ2-3; CDR3 length: 15; D gene: NA; CDR3 DNA: TGCGCCAGCAGCTTGGTCGGGATTTACACAGATACGCAGTATTTT; CDR3 protein: CASSLVGIYTDTQYF